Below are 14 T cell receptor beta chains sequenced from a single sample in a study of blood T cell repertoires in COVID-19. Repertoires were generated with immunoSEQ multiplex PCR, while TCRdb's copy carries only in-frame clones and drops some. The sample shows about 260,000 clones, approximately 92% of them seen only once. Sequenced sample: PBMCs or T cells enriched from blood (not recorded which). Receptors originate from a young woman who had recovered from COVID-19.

CDR3 in amino acids: CASSIAVGQAYEQYF. The CDR3 DNA is TGTGCCAGTAGTATAGCGGTGGGACAGGCCTACGAGCAGTACTTC. The rearrangement uses TRBV19 and TRBJ2-7; 8 bases align to TRBD1. In germline, CDR1 is LNHDA, CDR2 SQIVND (reference sequence). There are 15 residues in the CDR3. Germline trimming cut 1 base from V and 2 bases from J; bases unmatched to any gene: 4. The full variable domain, rest sourced from reference TRBV19 and TRBJ2-7, is DGGITQSPKYLFRKEGQNVTLSCEQNLNHDAMYWYRQDPGQGLRLIYYSQIVNDFQKGDIAEGYSVSREKKESFPLTVTSAQKNPTAFYLCASSIAVGQAYEQYFGPGTRLTVT.

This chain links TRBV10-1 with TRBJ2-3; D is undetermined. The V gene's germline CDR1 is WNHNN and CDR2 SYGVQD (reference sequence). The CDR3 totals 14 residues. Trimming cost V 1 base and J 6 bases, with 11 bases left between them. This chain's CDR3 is CASSELTDGDTQYF. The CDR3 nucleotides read TGCGCCAGCAGTGAGTTAACCGACGGGGATACGCAGTATTTT.

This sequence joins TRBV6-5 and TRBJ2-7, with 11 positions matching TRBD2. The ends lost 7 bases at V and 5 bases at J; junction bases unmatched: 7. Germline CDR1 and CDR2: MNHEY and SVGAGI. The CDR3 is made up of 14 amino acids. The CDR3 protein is CASISTSGVNEQYF. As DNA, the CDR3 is TGTGCCAGCATTTCGACTAGCGGGGTTAACGAGCAGTACTTC.

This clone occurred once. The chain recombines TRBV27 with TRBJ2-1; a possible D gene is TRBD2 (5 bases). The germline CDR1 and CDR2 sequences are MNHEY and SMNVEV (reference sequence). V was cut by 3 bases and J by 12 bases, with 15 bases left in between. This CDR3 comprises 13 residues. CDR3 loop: CASSFGTLAGQFF. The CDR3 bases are TGTGCCAGCAGTTTTGGTACTCTAGCTGGGCAGTTCTTC.

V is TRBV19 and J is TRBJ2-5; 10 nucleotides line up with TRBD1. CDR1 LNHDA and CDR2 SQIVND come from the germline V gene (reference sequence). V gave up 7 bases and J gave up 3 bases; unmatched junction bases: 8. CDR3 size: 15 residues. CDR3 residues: CASNYRDRGEETQYF. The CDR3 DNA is TGTGCCAGTAACTACCGGGACAGGGGAGAAGAGACCCAGTACTTC.

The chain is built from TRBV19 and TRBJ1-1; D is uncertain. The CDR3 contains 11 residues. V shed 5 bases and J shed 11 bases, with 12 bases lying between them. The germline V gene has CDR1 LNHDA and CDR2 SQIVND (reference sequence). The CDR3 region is CASSSVPLAFF. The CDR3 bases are TGTGCCAGTAGTTCCGTCCCTTTGGCTTTCTTT.

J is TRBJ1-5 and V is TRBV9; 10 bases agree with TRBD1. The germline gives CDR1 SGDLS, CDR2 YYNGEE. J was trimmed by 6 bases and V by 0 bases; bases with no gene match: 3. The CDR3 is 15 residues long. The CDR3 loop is CASSVGQGAGQPQHF. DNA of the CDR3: TGTGCCAGCAGCGTAGGACAGGGGGCAGGTCAGCCCCAGCATTTT.

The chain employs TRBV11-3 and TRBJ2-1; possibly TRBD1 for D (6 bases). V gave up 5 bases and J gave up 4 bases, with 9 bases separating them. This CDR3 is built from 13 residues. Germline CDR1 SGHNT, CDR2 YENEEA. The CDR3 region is CASSIGQYNEQFF. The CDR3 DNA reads TGTGCCAGCAGCATCGGACAGTACAATGAGCAGTTCTTC.

The CDR3 loop is CASSSLRGYTF. CDR3 bases: TGTGCCAGCAGTTCCCTGAGGGGCTACACCTTC. This chain links TRBV28 with TRBJ1-2; D remains unclear. The CDR3 has 11 residues. Germline-derived CDR1 and CDR2 are MDHEN and SYDVKM. V was shortened by 4 bases and J by 8 bases, with 8 bases between the two germline ends.

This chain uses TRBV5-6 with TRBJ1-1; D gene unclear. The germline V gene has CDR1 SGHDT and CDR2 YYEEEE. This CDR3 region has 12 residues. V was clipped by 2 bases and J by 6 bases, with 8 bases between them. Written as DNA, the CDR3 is TGTGCCAGCAGCTTAAGGCGGGCTGAAGCTTTCTTT. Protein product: CASSLRRAEAFF. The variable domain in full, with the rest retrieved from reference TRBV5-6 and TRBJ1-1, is DAGVTQSPTHLIKTRGQQVTLRCSPKSGHDTVSWYQQALGQGPQFIFQYYEEEERQRGNFPDRFSGHQFPNYSSELNVNALLLGDSALYLCASSLRRAEAFFGQGTRLTVV.

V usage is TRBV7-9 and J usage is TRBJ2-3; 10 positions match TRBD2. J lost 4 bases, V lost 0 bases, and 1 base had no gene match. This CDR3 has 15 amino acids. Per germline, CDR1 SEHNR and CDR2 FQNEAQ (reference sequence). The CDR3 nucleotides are TGTGCCAGCAGCTTAGCAACTAGCGGGGCAGATACGCAGTATTTT. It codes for CASSLATSGADTQYF. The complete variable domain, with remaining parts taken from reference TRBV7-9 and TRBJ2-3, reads DTGVSQNPRHKITKRGQNVTFRCDPISEHNRLYWYRQTLGQGPEFLTYFQNEAQLEKSRLLSDRFSAERPKGSFSTLEIQRTEQGDSAMYLCASSLATSGADTQYFGPGTRLTVL.

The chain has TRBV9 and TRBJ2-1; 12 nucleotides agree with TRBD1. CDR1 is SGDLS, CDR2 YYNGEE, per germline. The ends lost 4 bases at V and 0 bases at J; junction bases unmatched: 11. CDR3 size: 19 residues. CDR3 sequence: CASSKRDRGLLNSYNEQFF. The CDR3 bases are TGTGCCAGCAGCAAAAGGGACAGGGGGCTTTTAAACTCCTACAATGAGCAGTTCTTC.

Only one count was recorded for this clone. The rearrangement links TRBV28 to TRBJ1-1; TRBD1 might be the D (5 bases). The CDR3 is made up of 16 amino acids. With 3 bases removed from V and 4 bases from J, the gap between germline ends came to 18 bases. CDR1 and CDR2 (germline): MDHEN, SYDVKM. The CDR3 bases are TGTGCCAGCAGTTTTGGGGTGGCGTCGGGGGGCACTGAAGCTTTCTTT. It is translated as CASSFGVASGGTEAFF. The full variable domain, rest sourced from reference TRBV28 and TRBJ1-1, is DVKVTQSSRYLVKRTGEKVFLECVQDMDHENMFWYRQDPGLGLRLIYFSYDVKMKEKGDIPEGYSVSREKKERFSLILESASTNQTSMYLCASSFGVASGGTEAFFGQGTRLTVV.

The CDR3 loop reads CASSLRSQGGVNEQFF. The CDR3 bases are TGTGCCAGCAGCTTGCGCTCTCAGGGAGGTGTCAATGAGCAGTTCTTC. The V gene is TRBV5-4, the J gene TRBJ2-1, with a tentative D call TRBD2 (6 bases). CDR3 length: 16 amino acids. Trimming took 1 base from V and 6 from J, leaving 17 bases between them. Germline CDR1 and CDR2: SGHNT and YYREEE (reference sequence).